The 31 T cell receptor beta chains below come from one sample, sequenced in a study of Ad26.COV2.S vaccination and SARS-CoV-2 variants. Libraries were prepared by immunoSEQ multiplex PCR; TCRdb keeps only in-frame clonotypes and omits some of them. The sample has a few hundred thousand clones; approximately 90% are singletons. Stated treatment: roughly 18 received Ad26.COV2.S at low or high dose, single or two shots; roughly 5 received placebo; per-sample allocation not given. Sampling was done on day 63 after the first vaccine or placebo injection. The starting material was peripheral blood, obtained in a trial of Ad26.COV2.S vaccine versus placebo. The receptors derive from a person aged 18-60 years who received the Ad26.COV2.S COVID-19 vaccine or a placebo.

J is TRBJ2-5 and V is TRBV7-2; 8 bases are shared with TRBD2. There are 17 residues in the CDR3. CDR1 and CDR2 (germline): SGHTA, FQGNSA. The ends lost 2 bases at V and 5 bases at J; junction bases unmatched: 13. CDR3 loop: CASSLSPPRGAHETQYF. CDR3 coding DNA: TGTGCCAGCAGCTTATCCCCCCCGCGGGGGGCCCATGAGACCCAGTACTTC.

The chain links TRBV6-5 to TRBJ1-5, with D unresolved. Trimming shortened V by 6 bases and J by 9 bases, and 12 bases separated the two germline ends. The CDR3 sequence is 12 residues long. CDR1 is MNHEY, CDR2 SVGAGI, per germline. The CDR3 nucleotides read TGTGCCAGCAGGAATACGCGGGGGCCCCAGCATTTT. It specifies CASRNTRGPQHF.

The V gene is TRBV6-1, the J gene TRBJ2-7; 8 bases line up with TRBD2. Germline V gene data show CDR1 as MNHNS and CDR2 as SASEGT. V shed 5 bases and J 2 bases; nucleotides not matched to a gene: 2. CDR3 length equals 13 residues. The CDR3 reads CASSPRGAYEQYF. In DNA, the CDR3 is TGTGCCAGCAGTCCGCGGGGGGCCTACGAGCAGTACTTC.

CDR3 sequence: CASGKMGDPDTQYF. CDR3 in DNA: TGTGCCAGCGGGAAGATGGGGGACCCAGATACGCAGTATTTT. The rearrangement joins TRBV28 to TRBJ2-3, with D perhaps given as TRBD1 or TRBD2 (5 bases each). The CDR3 covers 14 residues. In germline, CDR1 is MDHEN, CDR2 SYDVKM. Trimming pared 8 bases from V and 4 bases from J, leaving 16 bases between.

V is TRBV7-3 and J is TRBJ1-6; no reliable D call. The V gene's germline CDR1 is SGHTA and CDR2 FQGTGA. V dropped 2 bases and J dropped 4 bases, with 6 bases sitting between them. This CDR3 comprises 14 residues. The CDR3 region is CASSLDGYNSPLHF. The CDR3 region has the DNA TGTGCCAGCAGCTTAGATGGGTATAATTCACCCCTCCACTTT. Variable domain in full (rest from reference TRBV7-3 and TRBJ1-6): GAGVSQTPSNKVTEKGKYVELRCDPISGHTALYWYRQSLGQGPEFLIYFQGTGAADDSGLPNDRFFAVRPEGSVSTLKIQRTERGDSAVYLCASSLDGYNSPLHFGNGTRLTVT.

This chain links TRBV5-5 with TRBJ1-4, with D perhaps TRBD1 (5 bases). This CDR3 is 13 amino acids long. V lost 1 base, J lost 6 bases, and 7 bases lay in between. Germline lookup yields CDR1 SGHKS and CDR2 YYEKEE (reference sequence). The CDR3 DNA reads TGTGCCAGCAGCTTGTGGGGCGATGAAAAACTGTTTTTT. This codes for CASSLWGDEKLFF.

The V call is TRBV7-6, the J call TRBJ1-1; TRBD1 matches 10 bases. The germline gives CDR1 SGHVS, CDR2 FNYEAQ. The CDR3 extends over 15 amino acids. The V and J ends lost 1 base and 4 bases, in that order; junction bases with no gene match: 3. The CDR3 DNA reads as TGTGCCAGCAGCTTAGGCCGGACAGGGGGCACTGAAGCTTTCTTT. It encodes CASSLGRTGGTEAFF. Full variable domain (missing parts from reference TRBV7-6 and TRBJ1-1): GAGVSQSPRYKVTKRGQDVALRCDPISGHVSLYWYRQALGQGPEFLTYFNYEAQQDKSGLPNDRFSAERPEGSISTLTIQRTEQRDSAMYRCASSLGRTGGTEAFFGQGTRLTVV.

This clone was observed many times. The same CDR3 arises from other DNA sequences in this sample as well. The chain recombines TRBV7-8 with TRBJ2-7, with D uncertain. V was pared by 2 bases and J by 5 bases, with 7 bases between. This CDR3 spans 12 amino acids. Germline V CDR1 and CDR2: SGHVS, FQNEAQ. CDR3 region: CASSLSPNEQYF. The CDR3 DNA reads as TGTGCCAGCAGCTTATCCCCCAACGAGCAGTACTTC.

This clone appeared once. The chain employs TRBV13 and TRBJ2-7, with TRBD1 matching 9 bases. Germline assignment: CDR1 PRHDT and CDR2 FYEKMQ (reference sequence). J lost 3 bases, V lost 0 bases, and 3 bases had no gene match. The CDR3 consists of 15 residues. The CDR3 DNA sequence: TGTGCCAGCAGCTTAGGGGGACAGGGAAACTACGAGCAGTACTTC. Its translation is CASSLGGQGNYEQYF.

The gene calls are TRBV10-2 and TRBJ2-7; 8 nucleotides match TRBD1. CDR1 WSHSY and CDR2 SAAADI come from the germline V gene. The V segment lost 6 bases and the J segment 5 bases; nucleotides outside the gene matches: 12. CDR3 length equals 15 residues. This CDR3 reads CASSTHRTGRDEQYF. The CDR3 coding sequence is TGCGCCAGCAGCACTCATCGGACAGGGAGAGACGAGCAGTACTTC.

J is TRBJ2-1 and V is TRBV9; D possibly corresponds to TRBD2 (6 bases). This CDR3 contains 15 residues. V gave up 0 bases and J gave up 4 bases, with 11 bases separating them. From germline, CDR1 is SGDLS and CDR2 YYNGEE. Written as DNA, the CDR3 is TGTGCCAGCAGCGTAGGGCGGGGCTTTTACAATGAGCAGTTCTTC. It is translated as CASSVGRGFYNEQFF. Filled out from reference TRBV9 and TRBJ2-1, the complete variable domain reads DSGVTQTPKHLITATGQRVTLRCSPRSGDLSVYWYQQSLDQGLQFLIQYYNGEERAKGNILERFSAQQFPDLHSELNLSSLELGDSALYFCASSVGRGFYNEQFFGPGTRLTVL.

The chain carries TRBV5-6 and TRBJ2-2; no clear D gene. The V gene lost 6 bases and the J gene lost 1 base, with 16 bases spanning the gap. This CDR3 is built from 16 residues. CDR1 and CDR2 (germline): SGHDT, YYEEEE. DNA of the CDR3: TGTGCCAGCACTCCCCTGGCAGTGCAGAACACCGGGGAGCTGTTTTTT. Amino acids: CASTPLAVQNTGELFF.

This chain links TRBV18 with TRBJ2-2, with TRBD1 matching over 10 bases. CDR1 and CDR2 (germline): KGHSH, LQKENI. The CDR3 spans 17 residues. The V and J ends lost 3 bases and 0 bases, in that order; junction bases with no gene match: 4. CDR3 bases: TGTGCCAGCTCACCTCGGGGACAGGGGTCGAACACCGGGGAGCTGTTTTTT. It specifies CASSPRGQGSNTGELFF.

J is TRBJ1-5 and V is TRBV6-5; D is uncertain. The germline V and J ends were trimmed by 2 bases and 2 bases, with 4 bases remaining between them. Germline V gene sequence: CDR1 MNHEY, CDR2 SVGAGI. The CDR3 has 13 residues. CDR3 sequence reads: CASSYNRNQPQHF. The CDR3 DNA reads as TGTGCCAGCAGTTACAACCGCAATCAGCCCCAGCATTTT.

The chain uses TRBV6-5 and TRBJ2-7; a possible D gene is TRBD1 (6 bases). Germline values: CDR1 MNHEY, CDR2 SVGAGI. The V end lost 6 bases, the J end lost 0 bases, and 12 bases lay between the germline ends. The CDR3 contains 14 residues. The CDR3 DNA sequence: TGTGCCAGCAGCTACAGGGACCTCTCCTACGAGCAGTACTTC. It codes for CASSYRDLSYEQYF.

The chain is built from TRBV15 and TRBJ2-3; a possible D gene is TRBD2 (5 bases). Germline CDR1 reads LNHNV; CDR2 reads YYDKDF (reference sequence). The CDR3 consists of 14 residues. V dropped 7 bases and J dropped 2 bases, with 13 bases sitting between them. The CDR3, as DNA: TGTGCCACCACCTCTACAGCGGTCACAGATACGCAGTATTTT. The encoded protein is CATTSTAVTDTQYF.

J is TRBJ2-2 and V is TRBV4-3; D could derive from TRBD1 or TRBD2 (7 bases each). Trimming pared 1 base from V and 6 bases from J, leaving 12 bases between. The CDR3 covers 15 residues. Per the germline V gene, CDR1 is LGHNA and CDR2 is YSLEER. CDR3 loop: CASSQGQGGAGELFF. The DNA of the CDR3 is TGCGCCAGCAGCCAAGGACAGGGAGGGGCCGGGGAGCTGTTTTTT.

This chain links TRBV5-6 with TRBJ1-2; TRBD1 matches 8 bases. J lost 6 bases, V lost 5 bases, and 6 bases had no gene match. The germline gives CDR1 SGHDT, CDR2 YYEEEE. CDR3 length: 13 residues. CDR3 in amino acids: CASSRDRSHGYTF. The DNA of the CDR3 is TGTGCCAGCAGTCGGGACAGGTCCCATGGCTACACCTTC.

The chain combines TRBV5-5 with TRBJ2-5; TRBD2 is a possible D gene (6 bases). The CDR3 runs 14 residues. V lost 1 base and J lost 5, with 12 bases in between. CDR1 and CDR2 (germline): SGHKS, YYEKEE (reference sequence). The DNA for the CDR3 is TGTGCCAGCAGCTTGTTTTCCCGGGGGGAGACCCAGTACTTC. As protein: CASSLFSRGETQYF. The full variable domain, in which reference TRBV5-5 and TRBJ2-5 provide the parts outside the CDR3, is DAGVTQSPTHLIKTRGQQVTLRCSPISGHKSVSWYQQVLGQGPQFIFQYYEKEERGRGNFPDRFSARQFPNYSSELNVNALLLGDSALYLCASSLFSRGETQYFGPGTRLLVL.

The chain has TRBV24-1 and TRBJ1-2, with TRBD1 identical over 7 bases. The germline V gene has CDR1 KGHDR and CDR2 SFDVKD. Trimming removed 2 bases from V and 0 bases from J; junction bases left unmatched: 5. The CDR3 extends over 16 amino acids. CDR3 region: CATSDSDGTANYGYTF. CDR3 nucleotide sequence: TGTGCCACCAGTGATTCAGACGGGACAGCTAACTATGGCTACACCTTC.

J is TRBJ1-3 and V is TRBV3-1 (or the pseudogene TRBV3-2); D call uncertain. V lost 4 bases and J lost 4, with 20 bases in between. Germline CDR1 is LGHDT and CDR2 is YNNKEL (reference sequence). The CDR3 consists of 17 residues. The CDR3 bases are TGTGCCAGCAGCCCTGGTTTTAGCGAGGCGAGGGGAAACACCATATATTTT. Residues: CASSPGFSEARGNTIYF.

The V and J genes are TRBV5-1 and TRBJ2-2, with 11 bases that match TRBD1. The CDR3 sequence is 16 residues long. V lost 4 bases to trimming and J lost 4 bases; unmatched junction nucleotides: 6. Germline V gene sequence: CDR1 SGHRS, CDR2 YFSETQ. The CDR3 region has the DNA TGCGCCAGCAGCCTAGGACAGGGGGCACCCACCGGGGAGCTGTTTTTT. This translates into CASSLGQGAPTGELFF.

This chain's CDR3 is CASRYTPANTEAFF. CDR3 bases: TGTGCAAGTCGCTACACGCCAGCGAACACTGAAGCTTTCTTT. This chain uses TRBV12-2 with TRBJ1-1. TRBV12-2 is marked as a pseudogene. The CDR3 is 14 residues long.

This chain links TRBV28 with TRBJ2-7; tentative D call: TRBD2 (6 bases). V was cut by 7 bases and J by 3 bases, with 16 bases left in between. From germline, CDR1 is MDHEN and CDR2 SYDVKM. The CDR3 is made up of 14 amino acids. This chain's CDR3 is CASIPRRGIYEQYF. CDR3 nucleotide sequence: TGTGCCAGCATCCCCCGCCGGGGGATCTACGAGCAGTACTTC.

This sequence joins TRBV30 and TRBJ1-1, with D possibly TRBD1 on 6 matching bases. CDR1 and CDR2 (germline): GTSNPN, SVGIG (reference sequence). The CDR3 consists of 13 residues. Between the trimmed V and J ends, which lost 0 bases and 7 bases, there was a span of 12 bases. CDR3 nucleotide sequence: TGTGCCTGGAGTGTCAGGGGTGGAAGTGAAGCTTTCTTT. Translation gives CAWSVRGGSEAFF.

This rearrangement joins TRBV30 to TRBJ2-7; D might be TRBD1 (5 bases). Between the trimmed V and J ends, which lost 0 bases and 1 base, there was a span of 13 bases. Per germline, CDR1 GTSNPN and CDR2 SVGIG (reference sequence). The CDR3 has 15 amino acids. The CDR3 region is CAWSVGRAISYEQYF. CDR3 DNA: TGTGCCTGGAGTGTAGGCAGGGCTATTTCCTACGAGCAGTACTTC.

The chain is built from TRBV30 and TRBJ2-7; 9 positions match TRBD1. The CDR3 is 13 residues long. V lost 2 bases, J lost 2 bases, and 1 base stayed unmatched. Germline CDR1 is GTSNPN and CDR2 is SVGIG (reference sequence). This CDR3 is CAWSRTGAYEQYF. CDR3 DNA sequence: TGTGCCTGGAGTAGGACAGGGGCCTACGAGCAGTACTTC.

This chain joins TRBV27 and TRBJ2-1; 12 bases map to TRBD1. Germline CDR1 MNHEY, CDR2 SMNVEV (reference sequence). The CDR3 length is 17 residues. J lost 7 bases, V lost 5 bases, and 12 bases had no gene match. CDR3 loop: CASSPSGTGGLRNEQFF. The CDR3 region has the DNA TGTGCCAGCAGTCCGTCCGGGACAGGGGGCCTTCGGAATGAGCAGTTCTTC.

The gene calls are TRBV19 and TRBJ2-2; 7 bases line up with TRBD2. Losses at the gene ends were 10 bases for V and 0 bases for J; bases not matched to a gene: 5. Per germline, CDR1 LNHDA and CDR2 SQIVND (reference sequence). The CDR3 covers 14 residues. The CDR3 region has the DNA TGTGCCACATCGGGGGGATCGAACACCGGGGAGCTGTTTTTT. This translates into CATSGGSNTGELFF.

CDR3 loop: CASSLTPNSGNTIYF. CDR3 DNA: TGTGCCAGCAGTTTGACACCAAACTCTGGAAACACCATATATTTT. The chain combines TRBV28 with TRBJ1-3; D gene unclear. The V end was cut by 3 bases, the J end by 0 bases, with 9 bases between. The CDR3 consists of 15 residues. The germline V gene encodes CDR1 MDHEN and CDR2 SYDVKM.

The rearrangement links TRBV27 to TRBJ1-4; D gene unclear. This CDR3 is 13 amino acids long. Trimming took off 4 bases at V and 8 bases at J, with 11 bases between the two ends. Germline V lookup: CDR1 MNHEY, CDR2 SMNVEV (reference sequence). CDR3 DNA: TGTGCCAGCAGTTCCGGCTTTCGGGAAAAACTGTTTTTT. Encoded protein: CASSSGFREKLFF.